This passage covers 26 T cell receptor beta chains from one sample sequenced in a study of regulatory T cells in long-lasting Graves disease. Time point of the sample: newly diagnosed GD, antithyroid drugs for less than 3 months. Extracted PBMC RNA gave rise to the TCR library. For TCR beta, libraries came from iRepertoire HTBI primers and Arm-PCR of CDR3 regions. TCRdb re-analysed the multiplex PCR reads in MiXCR, keeping a single row per CDR3 protein. The table includes about 540,000 distinct CDR3 sequences, roughly 13% detected once. These data were also filed under a second study, of T cells in Graves' hyperthyroidism and ophthalmopathy.

Sample: peripheral blood mononuclear cells (PBMCs), taken at new diagnosis, from a patient treated with antithyroid drugs. Receptors originate from a man aged 25 to 45 with Graves disease.

This clonotype showed up many times. The V call is TRBV7-9, the J call TRBJ2-1, with D possibly being TRBD2 (6 bases). The CDR3 covers 15 residues. The germline gives CDR1 SEHNR, CDR2 FQNEAQ (reference sequence). Trimming took 5 bases from V and 1 from J, leaving 12 bases between them. Here the CDR3 DNA reads TGTGCCAGCAGCACTAGGGGACTTTCCTACAATGAGCAGTTCTTC. This gives the protein CASSTRGLSYNEQFF. The full variable domain, rest sourced from reference TRBV7-9 and TRBJ2-1, is DTGVSQNPRHKITKRGQNVTFRCDPISEHNRLYWYRQTLGQGPEFLTYFQNEAQLEKSRLLSDRFSAERPKGSFSTLEIQRTEQGDSAMYLCASSTRGLSYNEQFFGPGTRLTVL.

Ten or more counts support this clonotype. The rearrangement uses TRBV7-4 and TRBJ1-1; 7 nucleotides match TRBD1. Germline loops: CDR1 SGHVT, CDR2 SQSDAQ. V dropped 8 bases and J dropped 1; count of bases not matched to a gene: 1. CDR3 length: 12 amino acids. CDR3 region: CASPGGNTEAFF. DNA of the CDR3: TGTGCCAGCCCAGGGGGGAACACTGAAGCTTTCTTT.

This clonotype was seen many times. The CDR3: CASSLDRPSGRATQYF. DNA for the CDR3: TGTGCCAGCAGCTTAGATAGGCCTAGCGGGAGGGCGACCCAGTACTTC. The chain combines TRBV7-2 with TRBJ2-5, with 12 bases lining up with TRBD2. CDR1 is SGHTA and CDR2 is FQGNSA in the germline V gene. The CDR3 has 16 amino acids. V dropped 1 base and J dropped 7; count of bases not matched to a gene: 7.

The gene calls are TRBV30 and TRBJ2-1; D unclear. The CDR3 is made up of 17 amino acids. Trimming removed 2 bases at V and 5 bases at J, with 22 bases between. In germline, CDR1 is GTSNPN, CDR2 SVGIG (reference sequence). CDR3 in DNA: TGTGCCTGGAGTTTCCGCCGCTCGAACCCCCGGGACAATGAGCAGTTCTTC. Translating it yields CAWSFRRSNPRDNEQFF.

This clonotype was detected ten times or more. This chain uses TRBV12-3 or TRBV12-4 with TRBJ2-5; no clear D gene. This CDR3 has 14 amino acids. V was trimmed by 7 bases and J by 5 bases, leaving 17 bases between them. The CDR3 protein is CASTLFITWETQYF. The DNA of the CDR3 is TGTGCCAGCACCCTATTCATTACTTGGGAGACCCAGTACTTC.

This clonotype showed up many times. The CDR3 DNA sequence: TGTGCCAGCACCCCGTCCGGGGCCAACGTCCTGACTTTC. The encoded protein is CASTPSGANVLTF. The chain recombines TRBV12-3 or TRBV12-4 with TRBJ2-6; D call uncertain. There are 13 residues in the CDR3. V shed 7 bases and J shed 4 bases, with 8 bases lying between them.

This clonotype showed up many times. J is TRBJ2-3 and V is TRBV7-9; D possibly corresponds to TRBD1 (5 bases). The CDR3 loop spans 15 amino acids. Trimming stripped 3 bases from V and 2 bases from J, with 12 bases between. The V gene's germline CDR1 is SEHNR and CDR2 FQNEAQ (reference sequence). The CDR3 spells CASSFRQGPTDTQYF. The CDR3 region has the DNA TGTGCCAGCAGCTTTCGGCAGGGCCCCACAGATACGCAGTATTTT.

This clonotype was seen more than once but under ten times. This chain uses TRBV19 with TRBJ2-7; D unclear. The V gene lost 7 bases and the J gene lost 2 bases, with 12 bases spanning the gap. CDR3 length: 13 amino acids. Germline CDR1 and CDR2: LNHDA and SQIVND (reference sequence). The CDR3 nucleotides are TGTGCCAGTAAAGACTCCCTGACCTACGAGCAGTACTTC. This encodes CASKDSLTYEQYF.

This chain links TRBV7-9 with TRBJ1-5, with 9 bases identical to TRBD1. V shed 3 bases, J shed 4 bases, and the junction held 4 bases outside the gene matches. CDR1 is SEHNR, CDR2 FQNEAQ, per germline (reference sequence). There are 15 residues in the CDR3. Here the CDR3 reads CASSFGQGLNQPQHF. CDR3 in DNA: TGTGCCAGCAGCTTCGGACAGGGGCTGAATCAGCCCCAGCATTTT.

Ten or more counts support this clonotype. CDR3 residues: CASSQGQAGYTF. CDR3 DNA sequence: TGCGCCAGCAGCCAGGGACAGGCTGGCTACACCTTC. The chain employs TRBV5-1 and TRBJ1-2; 8 bases line up with TRBD1. V lost 4 bases to trimming and J lost 7 bases; unmatched junction nucleotides: 3. CDR3 length: 12 residues. Germline values: CDR1 SGHRS, CDR2 YFSETQ.

This clonotype was found many times. In DNA, the CDR3 is TGTGCCAGCAGGTTGCGGGGCCAAGAGACCCAGTACTTC. Translated: CASRLRGQETQYF. The rearrangement uses TRBV12-3 or TRBV12-4 and TRBJ2-5, with D perhaps matching TRBD2 (6 bases). The V gene lost 6 bases and the J gene lost 1 base, with 9 bases spanning the gap. The CDR3 sequence is 13 residues long.

This clonotype has ten or more counts. This chain connects TRBV24-1 to TRBJ1-2; D gene unclear. The CDR3 has 15 residues. V was pared by 4 bases and J by 0 bases, with 11 bases between. Germline CDR1 and CDR2: KGHDR and SFDVKD. CDR3 sequence: CATSDSAGPNYGYTF. Written as DNA, the CDR3 is TGTGCCACCAGTGACTCCGCCGGGCCTAACTATGGCTACACCTTC.

As for this clonotype: It may be a read error: a sequence one base away is much more abundant. The rearrangement links TRBV27 to TRBJ2-5, with D hard to call. V lost 1 base to trimming and J lost 1 base, with 4 bases between them. Germline CDR1 reads MNHEY; CDR2 reads SMNVEV (reference sequence). The CDR3 spans 13 residues. The CDR3 sequence is CASSLWPQETQYF. Here the CDR3 DNA reads TGTGCCAGCAGTTTATGGCCCCAAGAGACCCAGTACTTC.

This clonotype has a handful of counts. This chain joins TRBV7-6 and TRBJ1-2; TRBD1 agrees at 7 bases. This CDR3 comprises 16 residues. Trimming at V came to 5 bases and at J to 5 bases, leaving 14 bases not matched to a gene. The V gene's germline CDR1 is SGHVS and CDR2 FNYEAQ. Here the CDR3 DNA reads TGTGCCAGCAGCCAAGACCCTCAGAGGGGGCCTTATGGCTACACCTTC. Its translation: CASSQDPQRGPYGYTF.

This clonotype occurred many times. J is TRBJ1-2 and V is TRBV11-2; D is unclear. Trimming took off 6 bases at V and 2 bases at J, with 16 bases between the two ends. CDR3 length equals 15 residues. Germline V gene sequence: CDR1 SGHAT, CDR2 FQNNGV. The CDR3 nucleotides read TGTGCCAGCAGATCGACCTCCACGGGGAACTATGGCTACACCTTC. It specifies CASRSTSTGNYGYTF.

This clonotype occurred many times. V usage is TRBV2 and J usage is TRBJ2-1, with 10 positions matching TRBD2. J gave up 5 bases and V 8 bases, and 12 bases lay outside the gene matches. The CDR3 length is 16 residues. Looked up from germline, CDR1 is SNHLY and CDR2 is FYNNEI. The CDR3 DNA is TGTGCCAGCTCCGCTAAGGGACTAGCGAATCACAATGAGCAGTTCTTC. This encodes CASSAKGLANHNEQFF.

Only a few counts were recorded for this clonotype. The CDR3 region has the DNA TGTGCCAGCAGCACGGACAGGCCTAATGAAAAACTGTTTTTT. Residues: CASSTDRPNEKLFF. The J gene is TRBJ1-4, the V gene TRBV7-9, with 7 bases matching TRBD1. Trimming took 5 bases from V and 3 from J; bases not matched to a gene: 3. Per the germline V gene, CDR1 is SEHNR and CDR2 is FQNEAQ (reference sequence). This CDR3 comprises 14 residues.

The V gene is TRBV19, the J gene TRBJ2-2; D remains unclear. This CDR3 spans 14 amino acids. CDR1 is LNHDA and CDR2 is SQIVND in the germline V gene (reference sequence). The germline V and J ends were trimmed by 6 bases and 1 base, with 9 bases remaining between them. CDR3 DNA: TGTGCCAGTAGATTAGGATTGAACACCGGGGAGCTGTTTTTT. It yields the protein CASRLGLNTGELFF.

The J gene is TRBJ2-3, the V gene TRBV11-1, with 11 bases fitting TRBD2. CDR3 length: 16 amino acids. J gave up 1 base and V 5 bases, and 5 bases lay outside the gene matches. Germline V gives CDR1 SGHAT, CDR2 FQDESV (reference sequence). CDR3 DNA: TGTGCCAGCAGCCAACTGACTAGCGGGGGCACAGATACGCAGTATTTT. Translated: CASSQLTSGGTDTQYF.

At least ten counts were recorded for this clonotype. V is TRBV11-2 and J is TRBJ2-7; D may correspond to TRBD1 or TRBD2 (6 bases each). The ends were cut back, 6 bases at V and 2 bases at J, with 14 bases in the middle. Germline V gene data show CDR1 as SGHAT and CDR2 as FQNNGV. This CDR3 contains 14 residues. The DNA for the CDR3 is TGTGCCAGCAGTGGGGGGCGGGGAGCCTACGAGCAGTACTTC. Its translation is CASSGGRGAYEQYF.

The chain uses TRBV18 and TRBJ2-3; 14 bases are shared with TRBD2. The trim removed 6 bases at V and 0 bases at J, leaving 5 bases unmatched. The CDR3 consists of 17 residues. Germline V gives CDR1 KGHSH, CDR2 LQKENI. CDR3: CASSPGLAGGSTDTQYF. The CDR3 DNA follows: TGTGCCAGCTCGCCTGGACTAGCGGGAGGAAGCACAGATACGCAGTATTTT. The full variable domain, its missing parts supplied by reference TRBV18 and TRBJ2-3, is NAGVMQNPRHLVRRRGQEARLRCSPMKGHSHVYWYRQLPEEGLKFMVYLQKENIIDESGMPKERFSAEFPKEGPSILRIQQVVRGDSAAYFCASSPGLAGGSTDTQYFGPGTRLTVL.

In this sample, this clonotype turned up a few times. This chain links TRBV25-1 with TRBJ2-5; 8 bases agree with TRBD1. The CDR3 runs to 13 residues. Germline V gives CDR1 MGHDK, CDR2 SYGVNS. After removal of 7 bases from V and 5 bases from J, the junction contained 6 bases not matched to a gene. In DNA, the CDR3 is TGTGCCAGCAACCAAAACAGGGGGGAGACCCAGTACTTC. This encodes CASNQNRGETQYF.

This chain links TRBV30 with TRBJ1-1, with D tentatively TRBD1 (6 bases). From germline, CDR1 is GTSNPN and CDR2 SVGIG (reference sequence). The CDR3 has 13 residues. With 2 bases removed from V and 3 bases from J, the gap between germline ends came to 10 bases. The CDR3 reads CAWSSGAYTEAFF. The DNA for the CDR3 is TGTGCCTGGAGTTCGGGGGCGTACACTGAAGCTTTCTTT.

This clonotype was detected many times. CDR3 nucleotide sequence: TGTGCCAGCAGCCAAGTAGCGGGAGGGCCGGATACGCAGTATTTT. The encoded protein is CASSQVAGGPDTQYF. The rearrangement uses TRBV7-2 and TRBJ2-3, with 11 positions matching TRBD2. Losses at the gene ends were 5 bases for V and 6 bases for J; bases not matched to a gene: 7. This CDR3 comprises 15 residues. Germline V CDR1 and CDR2: SGHTA, FQGNSA. The full variable domain, completed using reference TRBV7-2 and TRBJ2-3, is GAGVSQSPSNKVTEKGKDVELRCDPISGHTALYWYRQSLGQGLEFLIYFQGNSAPDKSGLPSDRFSAERTGGSVSTLTIQRTQQEDSAVYLCASSQVAGGPDTQYFGPGTRLTVL.

Many counts were recorded for this clonotype. The CDR3 protein is CASGFPGGSAFF. As DNA, the CDR3 is TGTGCTAGTGGTTTTCCAGGTGGGTCGGCTTTCTTT. The chain joins TRBV12-5 to TRBJ1-1; no clear D. The CDR3 totals 12 residues. V lost 3 bases and J 11 bases, leaving 13 bases between the germline ends. Per the germline V gene, CDR1 is LGHNT and CDR2 is FRNRAP.

This clonotype came up a few times. This chain joins TRBV7-2 and TRBJ2-1; 7 nucleotides line up with TRBD1. V shed 1 base, J shed 13 bases, and the junction held 1 base outside the gene matches. Germline V gene data show CDR1 as SGHTA and CDR2 as FQGNSA. The CDR3 contains 11 residues. The CDR3 protein is CASSLGDSQFF. In DNA, the CDR3 is TGTGCCAGCAGCTTAGGGGACAGTCAGTTCTTC.